This TCR beta chain was documented in a study of beta chain features in type 1 diabetes. Turning to the study itself: Healthy donors, compared against patients, showed similar age, gender and cell yields. Study-level points and caveats: Shorter TCRB CDR3s, moderately but significantly so, were found in Type 1 diabetes patients in all four CD4+ subsets. Sequencing the cDNA could make cells with high TCR expression show up more than they should.

Germline V gene lookup returns CDR1 SGHTA and CDR2 FQGNSA. The V end lost 5 bases, the J end lost 7 bases, and 14 bases lay between the germline ends. The CDR3 covers 13 residues. As every portion of the isolated RNA was reverse transcribed, the sequencing read expressed TCRB transcripts. Assay: immunoSEQ multiplex PCR; the TCRdb copy retains only in-frame clones and omits some. The top ten hold 0.017% of the sample, which has some 290,000 clones, approximately 14% seen once. Remarks on this clone: No antigen is known for it.

Sequences were obtained from naive CD4+ T cells from blood. The sequence came from a man aged 25-40 years with type 1 diabetes. The V and J genes are TRBV7-2 and TRBJ1-1; possibly TRBD1 for D (5 bases). CDR3 DNA: TGTGCCAGCAGCCTATTAGGGGCCGGTGAAGCTTTCTTT. Protein: CASSLLGAGEAFF.